This is a list of T cell receptor beta chains from one sample in a study of blood T cell repertoires in COVID-19. Clones were read by immunoSEQ multiplex PCR, and TCRdb kept only the in-frame ones, dropping some. The sample comprises about 140,000 clones, about 82% of which are singletons, and just under 3% rests with the top ten. Sequenced input: peripheral blood. The source of these receptors is a man over 45 with acute or convalescent COVID-19. CDR3s include the opening cysteine and the closing phenylalanine or tryptophan. D genes are given only for firm matches. Size is stated for part of the rows, as once, few or many counts, or as a class when the clone is expanded.

D	V	J	size	DNA	CDR3
TRBD2	TRBV30	TRBJ2-5	NA	TGTGCCTGGAGAAAAGGGGCGGGAGTGGGGGAGACCCAGTACTTC	CAWRKGAGVGETQYF
TRBD1	TRBV14	TRBJ1-2	NA	TGTGCCAGCAGCCCCCCTGGGGACAGGGACTATGGCTACACCTTC	CASSPPGDRDYGYTF
TRBD1	TRBV9	TRBJ2-5	NA	TGTGCCAGCAGCGAGGGGGACAGGGAGTTTCGGCAAGAGACCCAGTACTTC	CASSEGDREFRQETQYF
NA	TRBV27	TRBJ2-3	NA	TGTGCCAGCAGTTTATTCTACAGGATGAGCACAGATACGCAGTATTTT	CASSLFYRMSTDTQYF
NA	TRBV7-6	TRBJ2-1	NA	TGTGCCAGCAGCTCCCGGACATCCAACTACAATGAGCAGTTCTTC	CASSSRTSNYNEQFF
TRBD1	TRBV6-5	TRBJ1-2	NA	TGTGCCAGCAGTCACAGGGGGGAGAATGGCTACACCTTC	CASSHRGENGYTF
NA	TRBV13	TRBJ1-2	once	TGTGCCAGCAGCCTCCGACATGGTTACGGCTACACCTTC	CASSLRHGYGYTF
NA	TRBV19	TRBJ2-5	NA	TGTGCCAGTAGTACACGACAGATACAAGAGACCCAGTACTTC	CASSTRQIQETQYF
NA	TRBV11-3	TRBJ2-7	NA	TGTGCCAGCAGCCTCCGTCAATCAGGGGAGCAGTACTTC	CASSLRQSGEQYF
TRBD1	TRBV15	TRBJ2-1	NA	TGTGCCACCAGCAGATCGTTCCCGGGACAGGGGGGATACAATGAGCAGTTCTTC	CATSRSFPGQGGYNEQFF
TRBD1	TRBV10-3	TRBJ1-5	NA	TGTGCCATCAGTGATGGGACAGAGCGCAATCAGCCCCAGCATTTT	CAISDGTERNQPQHF
NA	TRBV19	TRBJ1-5	NA	TGTGCCAGTAGTATGGCAGGGTGGGAGCCCCAGCATTTT	CASSMAGWEPQHF
NA	TRBV7-9	TRBJ1-1	NA	TGTGCCAGCAGCTTAGTAGTACGGCGGGGGGCGAGCACTGAAGCTTTCTTT	CASSLVVRRGASTEAFF
NA	TRBV7-9	TRBJ2-7	NA	TGTGCCAGCAGCTTACGTCCCTTTTACGAGCAGTACTTC	CASSLRPFYEQYF